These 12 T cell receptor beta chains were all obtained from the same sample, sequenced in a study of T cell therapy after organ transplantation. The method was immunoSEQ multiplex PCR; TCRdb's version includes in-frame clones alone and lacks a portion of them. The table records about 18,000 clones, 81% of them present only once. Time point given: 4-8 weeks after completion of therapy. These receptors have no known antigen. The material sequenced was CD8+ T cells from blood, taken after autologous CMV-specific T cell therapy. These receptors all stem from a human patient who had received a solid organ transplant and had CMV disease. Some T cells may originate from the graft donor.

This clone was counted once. The DNA of the CDR3 is TGTGCCAGCAGCCAAGATGCGGGACAGGGTTTTGAGACCCAGTACTTC. Its translation is CASSQDAGQGFETQYF. The chain combines TRBV4-2 with TRBJ2-5; 9 bases map to TRBD1. The ends lost 0 bases at V and 5 bases at J; junction bases unmatched: 7. This CDR3 has 16 amino acids. The V gene's germline CDR1 is LGHNA and CDR2 YNFKEQ.

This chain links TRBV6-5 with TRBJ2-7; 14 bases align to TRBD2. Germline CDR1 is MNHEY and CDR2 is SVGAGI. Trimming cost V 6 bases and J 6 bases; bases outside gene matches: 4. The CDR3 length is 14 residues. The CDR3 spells CASRPGLAGGEQYF. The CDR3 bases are TGTGCCAGCAGACCCGGACTAGCGGGAGGCGAGCAGTACTTC.

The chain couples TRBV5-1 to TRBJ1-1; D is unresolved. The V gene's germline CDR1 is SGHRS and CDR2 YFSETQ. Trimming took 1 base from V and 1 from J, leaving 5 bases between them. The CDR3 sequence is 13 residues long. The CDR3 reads CASSLPENTEAFF. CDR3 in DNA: TGCGCCAGCAGCTTGCCGGAGAACACTGAAGCTTTCTTT.

The CDR3 region has the DNA TGTGCCAGTAGGGACAGGTACGAGCAGTACTTC. As protein: CASRDRYEQYF. The V call is TRBV19, the J call TRBJ2-7; 7 bases fit TRBD1. V lost 6 bases and J lost 4; bases outside the gene matches: 0. Germline V gene lookup returns CDR1 LNHDA and CDR2 SQIVND (reference sequence). The CDR3 is 11 residues long.

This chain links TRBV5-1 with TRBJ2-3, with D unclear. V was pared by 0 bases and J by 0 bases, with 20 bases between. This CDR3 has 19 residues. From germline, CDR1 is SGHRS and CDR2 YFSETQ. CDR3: CASSLVGPPGQISTDTQYF. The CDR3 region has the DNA TGCGCCAGCAGCTTGGTAGGACCCCCGGGCCAGATCAGCACAGATACGCAGTATTTT.

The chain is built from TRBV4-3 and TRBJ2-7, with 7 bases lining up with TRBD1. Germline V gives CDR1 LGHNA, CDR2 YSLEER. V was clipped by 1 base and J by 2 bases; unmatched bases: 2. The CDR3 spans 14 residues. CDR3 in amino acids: CASSQVQGPYEQYF. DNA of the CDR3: TGCGCCAGCAGCCAAGTACAGGGGCCCTACGAGCAGTACTTC.

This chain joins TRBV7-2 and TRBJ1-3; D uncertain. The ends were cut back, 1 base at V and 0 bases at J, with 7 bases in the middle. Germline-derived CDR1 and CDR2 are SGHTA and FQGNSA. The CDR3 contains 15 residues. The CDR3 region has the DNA TGTGCCAGCAGCTTAGATCGCCTCTCTGGAAACACCATATATTTT. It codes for CASSLDRLSGNTIYF.

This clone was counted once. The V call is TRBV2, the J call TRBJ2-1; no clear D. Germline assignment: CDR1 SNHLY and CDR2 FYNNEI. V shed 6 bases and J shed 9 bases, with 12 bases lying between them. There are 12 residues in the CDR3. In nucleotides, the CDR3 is TGTGCCAGCAGGGGTGAGGTCCGTGAGCAGTTCTTC. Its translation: CASRGEVREQFF.

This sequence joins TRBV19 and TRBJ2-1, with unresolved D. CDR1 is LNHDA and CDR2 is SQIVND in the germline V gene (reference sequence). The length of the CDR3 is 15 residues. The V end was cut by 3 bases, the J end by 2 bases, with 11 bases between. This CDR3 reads CASSILIPAYNEQFF. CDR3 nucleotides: TGTGCCAGTAGTATTCTTATCCCCGCCTACAATGAGCAGTTCTTC.

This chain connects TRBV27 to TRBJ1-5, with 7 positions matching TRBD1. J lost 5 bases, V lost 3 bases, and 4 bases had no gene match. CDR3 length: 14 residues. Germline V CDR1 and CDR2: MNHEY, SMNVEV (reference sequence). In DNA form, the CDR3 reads TGTGCCAGCAGTTTTCCAGGGGGACATCAGCCCCAGCATTTT. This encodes CASSFPGGHQPQHF.

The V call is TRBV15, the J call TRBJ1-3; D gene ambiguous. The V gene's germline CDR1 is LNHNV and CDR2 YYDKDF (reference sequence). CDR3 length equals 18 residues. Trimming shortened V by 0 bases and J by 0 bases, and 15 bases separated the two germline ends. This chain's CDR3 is CATSRDRLDEGSGNTIYF. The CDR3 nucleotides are TGTGCCACCAGCAGAGATAGGCTGGATGAGGGCTCTGGAAACACCATATATTTT.

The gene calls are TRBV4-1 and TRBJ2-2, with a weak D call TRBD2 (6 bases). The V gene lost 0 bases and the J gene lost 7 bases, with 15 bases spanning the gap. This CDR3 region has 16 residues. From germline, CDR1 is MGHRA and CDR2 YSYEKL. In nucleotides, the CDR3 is TGCGCCAGCAGCCAAGAGACTCCGGGGGACGACGGGGAGCTGTTTTTT. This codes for CASSQETPGDDGELFF.